This T cell receptor (beta chain) was found in a study of blood T cell repertoires in COVID-19. Study-level background: The origin of the acute and convalescent COVID-19 samples was the United States, Italy and Spain. From T cells, B-cell-depleted T cells, or PBMCs came the material, which was cDNA or gDNA.

Authors' data handling: The authors estimated nucleated cell counts from reference gene primer amplification. Repertoires were generated with immunoSEQ multiplex PCR, while TCRdb's copy carries only in-frame clones and drops some. V and J calls plus clone size are reproduced from that table; the DNA served to infer D and trimming. Counted here are more than 55,000 clones, around 79% occurring once; the ten biggest clones make up more than 25%. This clone was seen once. Trimming removed 0 bases from V and 7 bases from J, with 16 bases in between. CDR3 length: 15 amino acids. Looked up from germline, CDR1 is MNHNS and CDR2 is SASEGT.

This TCR was sampled from a human donor in a cohort sampled during active COVID-19. The chain couples TRBV6-1 to TRBJ2-7; D is perhaps TRBD1 (7 bases). Sequenced input: peripheral blood. CDR3 region: CASSEAFSGGFEQYF. The DNA for the CDR3 is TGTGCCAGCAGTGAAGCGTTCTCAGGGGGGTTTGAGCAGTACTTC.